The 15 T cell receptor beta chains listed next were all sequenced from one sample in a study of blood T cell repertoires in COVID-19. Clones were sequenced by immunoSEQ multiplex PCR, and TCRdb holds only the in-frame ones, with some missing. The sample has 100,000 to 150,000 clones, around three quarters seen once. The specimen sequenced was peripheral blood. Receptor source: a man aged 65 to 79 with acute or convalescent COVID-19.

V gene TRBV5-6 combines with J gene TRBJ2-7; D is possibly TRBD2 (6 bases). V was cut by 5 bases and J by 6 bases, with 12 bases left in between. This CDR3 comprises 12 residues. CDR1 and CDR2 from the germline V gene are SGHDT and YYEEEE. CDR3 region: CASSRRGGEQYF. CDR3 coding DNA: TGTGCCAGCAGTCGGAGGGGTGGCGAGCAGTACTTC.

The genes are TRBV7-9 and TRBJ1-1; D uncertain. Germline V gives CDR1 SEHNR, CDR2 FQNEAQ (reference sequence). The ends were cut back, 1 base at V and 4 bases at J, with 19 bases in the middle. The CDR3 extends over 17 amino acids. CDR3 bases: TGTGCCAGCAGCTTAGGAGGGTTGGGCCTCTTGGGCACTGAAGCTTTCTTT. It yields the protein CASSLGGLGLLGTEAFF.

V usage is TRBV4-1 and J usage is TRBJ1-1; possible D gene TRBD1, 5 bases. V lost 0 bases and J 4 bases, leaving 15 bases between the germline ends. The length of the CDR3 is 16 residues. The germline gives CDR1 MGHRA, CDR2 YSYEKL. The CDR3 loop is CASSQDGEGLGTEAFF. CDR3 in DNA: TGCGCCAGCAGCCAAGACGGGGAGGGGTTAGGCACTGAAGCTTTCTTT.

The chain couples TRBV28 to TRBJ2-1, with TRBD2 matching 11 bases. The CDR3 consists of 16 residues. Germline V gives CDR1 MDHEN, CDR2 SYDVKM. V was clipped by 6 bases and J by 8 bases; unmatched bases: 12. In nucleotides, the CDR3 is TGTGCCAGCAGGTATCCTACTAGCGGGAGCAGCGATGAGCAGTTCTTC. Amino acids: CASRYPTSGSSDEQFF. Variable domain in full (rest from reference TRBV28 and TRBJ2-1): DVKVTQSSRYLVKRTGEKVFLECVQDMDHENMFWYRQDPGLGLRLIYFSYDVKMKEKGDIPEGYSVSREKKERFSLILESASTNQTSMYLCASRYPTSGSSDEQFFGPGTRLTVL.

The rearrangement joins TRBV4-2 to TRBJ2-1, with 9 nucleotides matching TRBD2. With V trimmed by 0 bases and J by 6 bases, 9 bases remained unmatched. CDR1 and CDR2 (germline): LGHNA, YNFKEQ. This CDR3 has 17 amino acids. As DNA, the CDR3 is TGTGCCAGCAGCCAAGACCCGGCTAGCGGGGAGGGCAATGAGCAGTTCTTC. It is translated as CASSQDPASGEGNEQFF.

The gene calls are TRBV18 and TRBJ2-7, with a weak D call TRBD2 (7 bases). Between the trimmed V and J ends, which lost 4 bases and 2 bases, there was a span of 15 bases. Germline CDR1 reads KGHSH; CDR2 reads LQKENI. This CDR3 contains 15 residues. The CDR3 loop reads CASSRTGGAPYEQYF. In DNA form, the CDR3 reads TGTGCCAGCTCACGTACGGGGGGCGCCCCCTACGAGCAGTACTTC.

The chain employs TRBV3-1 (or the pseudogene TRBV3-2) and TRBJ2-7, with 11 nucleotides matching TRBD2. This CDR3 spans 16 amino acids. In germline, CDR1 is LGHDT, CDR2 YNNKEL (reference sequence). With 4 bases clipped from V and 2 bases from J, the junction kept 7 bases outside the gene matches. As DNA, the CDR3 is TGTGCCAGCAGCCTAGGGAGTAGCGGGAGGGCCTACGAGCAGTACTTC. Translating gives CASSLGSSGRAYEQYF.

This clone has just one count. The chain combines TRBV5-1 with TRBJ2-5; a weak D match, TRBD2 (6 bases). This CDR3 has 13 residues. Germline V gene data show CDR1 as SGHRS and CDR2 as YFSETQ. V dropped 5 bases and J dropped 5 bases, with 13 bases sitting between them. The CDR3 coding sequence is TGCGCCAGCAGTCTGACTAGTTCTGAGACCCAGTACTTC. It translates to CASSLTSSETQYF.

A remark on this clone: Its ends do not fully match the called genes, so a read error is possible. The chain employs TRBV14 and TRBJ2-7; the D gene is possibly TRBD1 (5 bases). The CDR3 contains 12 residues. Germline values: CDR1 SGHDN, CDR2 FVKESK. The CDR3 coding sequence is TGTGCCAGCAGCCAAGGGCAGGGTCGGTCACATTTC. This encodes CASSQGQGRSHF.

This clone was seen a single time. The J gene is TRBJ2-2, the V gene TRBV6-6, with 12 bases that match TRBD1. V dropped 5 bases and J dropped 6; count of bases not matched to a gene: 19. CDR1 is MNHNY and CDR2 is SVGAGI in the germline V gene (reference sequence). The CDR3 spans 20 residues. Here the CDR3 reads CASSRGTGGKSSPDPGELFF. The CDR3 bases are TGTGCCAGCAGTCGCGGGACAGGGGGCAAATCATCCCCCGATCCCGGGGAGCTGTTTTTT.

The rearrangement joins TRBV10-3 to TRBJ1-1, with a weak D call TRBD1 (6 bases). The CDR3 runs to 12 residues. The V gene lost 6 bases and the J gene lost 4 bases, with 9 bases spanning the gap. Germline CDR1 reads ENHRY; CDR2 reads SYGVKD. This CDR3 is CAIRGTLTEAFF. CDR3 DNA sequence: TGTGCCATCAGGGGGACACTCACTGAAGCTTTCTTT.

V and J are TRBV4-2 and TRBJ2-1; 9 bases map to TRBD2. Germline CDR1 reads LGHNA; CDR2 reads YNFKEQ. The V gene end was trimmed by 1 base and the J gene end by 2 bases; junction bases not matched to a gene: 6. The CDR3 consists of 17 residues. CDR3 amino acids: CASSQARGGGAYNEQFF. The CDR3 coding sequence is TGTGCCAGCAGCCAAGCGCGAGGCGGGGGGGCCTACAATGAGCAGTTCTTC.

The CDR3 DNA reads as TGTGCCAGCAGCTTGTTCGGGGTTGAAAAACTGTTTTTT. It yields the protein CASSLFGVEKLFF. The chain carries TRBV5-4 and TRBJ1-4; D call uncertain. This CDR3 is built from 13 residues. V lost 1 base and J 7 bases, leaving 8 bases between the germline ends. Germline loops: CDR1 SGHNT, CDR2 YYREEE (reference sequence).

The CDR3 bases are TGTGCCAGCAGCTTGAGGGGGACGGACTACGAGCAGTACTTC. Its translation: CASSLRGTDYEQYF. V and J are TRBV5-8 and TRBJ2-7; tentatively, D is TRBD1 (6 bases). The CDR3 extends over 14 amino acids. CDR1 SGHTS and CDR2 YDEGEE come from the germline V gene. Trimming took 1 base from V and 3 from J, leaving 11 bases between them.

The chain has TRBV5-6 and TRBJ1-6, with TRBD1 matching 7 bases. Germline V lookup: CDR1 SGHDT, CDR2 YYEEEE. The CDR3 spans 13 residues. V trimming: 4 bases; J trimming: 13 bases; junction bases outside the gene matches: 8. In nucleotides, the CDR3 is TGTGCCAGCAGCCCGGGACAGCCGGCCCCCCTCCACTTT. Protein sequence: CASSPGQPAPLHF.